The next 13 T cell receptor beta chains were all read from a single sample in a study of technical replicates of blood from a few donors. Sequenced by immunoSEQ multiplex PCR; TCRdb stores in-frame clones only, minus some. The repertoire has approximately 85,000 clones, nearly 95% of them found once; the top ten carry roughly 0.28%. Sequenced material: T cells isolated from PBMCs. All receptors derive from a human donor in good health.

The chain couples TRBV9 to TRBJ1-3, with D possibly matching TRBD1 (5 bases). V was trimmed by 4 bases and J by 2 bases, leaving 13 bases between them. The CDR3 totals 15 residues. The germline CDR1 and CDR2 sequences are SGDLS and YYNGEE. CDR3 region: CASSMGTGAGNTIYF. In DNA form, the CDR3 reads TGTGCCAGCAGCATGGGGACGGGAGCTGGAAACACCATATATTTT.

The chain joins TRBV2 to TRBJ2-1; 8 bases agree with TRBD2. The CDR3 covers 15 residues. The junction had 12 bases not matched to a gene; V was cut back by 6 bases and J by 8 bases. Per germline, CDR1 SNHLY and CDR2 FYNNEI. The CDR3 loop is CASSARSGRGYEQFF. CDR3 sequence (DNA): TGTGCCAGCAGCGCTAGGTCCGGGAGGGGTTATGAGCAGTTCTTC.

The CDR3 DNA sequence: TGTGCCATCAGTGAGGACAGGAACTATGGCTACACCTTC. Residues: CAISEDRNYGYTF. The genes are TRBV10-3 and TRBJ1-2; D is perhaps TRBD1 (6 bases). Germline CDR1 is ENHRY and CDR2 is SYGVKD. The CDR3 is 13 amino acids. Trimming took 2 bases from V and 2 from J, leaving 6 bases between them.

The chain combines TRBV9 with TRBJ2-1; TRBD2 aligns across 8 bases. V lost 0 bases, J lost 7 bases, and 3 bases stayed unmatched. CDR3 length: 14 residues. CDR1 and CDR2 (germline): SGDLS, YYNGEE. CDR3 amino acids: CASSVAGGLNEQFF. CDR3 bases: TGTGCCAGCAGCGTAGCGGGGGGGCTGAATGAGCAGTTCTTC. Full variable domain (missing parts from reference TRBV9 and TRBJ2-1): DSGVTQTPKHLITATGQRVTLRCSPRSGDLSVYWYQQSLDQGLQFLIQYYNGEERAKGNILERFSAQQFPDLHSELNLSSLELGDSALYFCASSVAGGLNEQFFGPGTRLTVL.

CDR3 protein: CASSLSGGAGEQYF. CDR3 coding DNA: TGCGCCAGCAGCCTTTCCGGAGGAGCGGGCGAGCAGTACTTC. The chain joins TRBV5-1 to TRBJ2-7; D is possibly TRBD2 (6 bases). The CDR3 runs 14 residues. Trimming removed 4 bases from V and 6 bases from J, with 17 bases in between. The germline V gene encodes CDR1 SGHRS and CDR2 YFSETQ.

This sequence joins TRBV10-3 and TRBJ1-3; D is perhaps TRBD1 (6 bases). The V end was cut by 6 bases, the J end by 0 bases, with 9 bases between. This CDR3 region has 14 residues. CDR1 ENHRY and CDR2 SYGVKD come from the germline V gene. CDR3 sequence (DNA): TGTGCCATCAGCCGACAGGACTCTGGAAACACCATATATTTT. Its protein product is CAISRQDSGNTIYF.

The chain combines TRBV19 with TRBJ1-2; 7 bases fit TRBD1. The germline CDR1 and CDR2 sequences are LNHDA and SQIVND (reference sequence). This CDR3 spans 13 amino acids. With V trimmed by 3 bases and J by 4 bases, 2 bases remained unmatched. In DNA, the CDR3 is TGTGCCAGTAGTATCGGGACAGTCTATGGCTACACCTTC. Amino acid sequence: CASSIGTVYGYTF.

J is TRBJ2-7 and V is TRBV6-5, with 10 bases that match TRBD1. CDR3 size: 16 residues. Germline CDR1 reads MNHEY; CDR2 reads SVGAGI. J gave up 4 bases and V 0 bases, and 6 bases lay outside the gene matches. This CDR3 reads CASSYSPTGGYYEQYF. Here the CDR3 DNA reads TGTGCCAGCAGTTACTCACCGACAGGGGGCTATTACGAGCAGTACTTC.

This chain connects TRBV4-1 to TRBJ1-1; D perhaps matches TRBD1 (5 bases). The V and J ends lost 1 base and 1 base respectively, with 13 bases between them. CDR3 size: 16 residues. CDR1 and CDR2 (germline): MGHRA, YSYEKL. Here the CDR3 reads CASSQVVRGGNTEAFF. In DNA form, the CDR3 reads TGCGCCAGCAGCCAAGTTGTGAGGGGAGGGAACACTGAAGCTTTCTTT.

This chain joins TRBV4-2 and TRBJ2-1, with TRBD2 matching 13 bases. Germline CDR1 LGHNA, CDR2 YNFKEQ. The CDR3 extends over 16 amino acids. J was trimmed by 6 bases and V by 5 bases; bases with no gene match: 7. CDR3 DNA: TGTGCCAGCAGCTCTCGACTAGCGGGGGGCATCAATGAGCAGTTCTTC. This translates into CASSSRLAGGINEQFF.

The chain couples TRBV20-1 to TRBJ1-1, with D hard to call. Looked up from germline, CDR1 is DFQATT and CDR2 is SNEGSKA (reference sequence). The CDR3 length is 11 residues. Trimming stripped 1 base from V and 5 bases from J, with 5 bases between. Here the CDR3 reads CSARVRTEAFF. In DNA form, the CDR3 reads TGCAGTGCTAGAGTCCGGACTGAAGCTTTCTTT.

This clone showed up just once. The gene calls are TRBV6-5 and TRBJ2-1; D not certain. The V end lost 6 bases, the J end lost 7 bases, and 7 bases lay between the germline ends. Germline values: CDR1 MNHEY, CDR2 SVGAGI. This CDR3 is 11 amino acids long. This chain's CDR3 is CASRTVNEQFF. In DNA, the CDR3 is TGTGCCAGCAGAACAGTTAATGAGCAGTTCTTC.

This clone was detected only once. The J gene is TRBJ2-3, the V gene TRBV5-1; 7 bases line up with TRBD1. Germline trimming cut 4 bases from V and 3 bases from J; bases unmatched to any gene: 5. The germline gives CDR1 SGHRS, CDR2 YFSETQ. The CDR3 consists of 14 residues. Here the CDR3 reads CASSGGQLTDTQYF. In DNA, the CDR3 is TGCGCCAGCAGCGGGGGACAGTTAACAGATACGCAGTATTTT.